Included here is one T cell receptor beta chain sequence, with context. The specificity of this receptor is unknown. One base away there is no much larger clone; base qualities are not given. These data belong to a study of T cell responses to AZD1222 COVID-19 vaccine (dated by TCRdb to the early 2020s). For context, the study as a whole: TCR sequencing covered more than 230 trial participants: some 210 given two doses of AZD1222 and 26 given two doses of MenACWY control vaccine. Enrollment into the trials was organized by age into subgroups of 18-55, 56-69 and 70-plus years, and those subgroups contained about 160, 30 and 59 TCR-sequenced participants, respectively. General study outcomes and caveats: A significant rise in spike-specific TCR breadth and depth was observed after two AZD1222 doses relative to day 0 and relative to MenACWY recipients. Conclusions about previously exposed vaccinees are limited, since just a handful of AZD1222 recipients were seropositive for SARS-CoV-2 at baseline. The vaccine-associated CD4 TCRs covered the entire spike protein, and the dominant responses fell in regions 160-218 and 743-854. Participants were mostly white British and included more females than males, and it was suggested by the authors that clonal diversity may have been underestimated. In the small 56-69-year group, the increase in depth fell short of significance, most likely because of low power. Because no samples from the day 14 peak response were available, repertoires could be characterized only after the peak T cell response. Reportedly, close to half of the unique spike-specific TCRs recognized epitopes lying outside the regions that are mutated in the B.1.351 and B.1.1.7 variants.

The time point label corresponds to: about 28 days (+/-7) after the second vaccine dose. AZD1222 recipients whose second dose came at about 4 weeks and those whose second dose came at about 12 weeks were combined into one group, since spike-specific TCR depth and breadth did not differ between the two schedules. The vaccinee samples were drawn from two UK trials, COV001 and COV002, one of which was a single-blind randomized controlled phase 2/3 trial testing AZD1222 (ChAdOx1 nCoV-19) in healthy adults. For TCRbeta chain sequencing, PBMC samples from trial participants were taken at day 0 and at day 28 after the second dose. The CDR3 regions of human TCRbeta chains were analyzed by immunosequencing. The study's own analysis went as follows. Repertoire TCRs were checked for matches against a reference library of SARS-CoV-2-specific TCRs that had been generated using the MIRA antigen-specificity platform. Breadth was defined as the fraction of unique TCRs that were SARS-CoV-2-associated. Depth was defined as the fraction of total T cells that were SARS-CoV-2-associated. Each spike-specific TCR was assigned to its reactive spike region and to a CD4 or CD8 class using the MIRA data. Log10-transformed breadth and depth values were compared by one-way ANOVA with Sidak's multiple comparisons tests. The source is immuneACCESS, and TCRdb retained only in-frame sequences with V and J called. Part of the clones is not carried over; for the studies checked, unresolved V genes explain less than half of this, and the remainder is unexplained. That table is the source of V, J and clone size, and D and trimming were worked out from the DNA. The sample table lists some 150,000 clones, 92% of them with a count of one. The biggest ten clones account for approximately 3.3% of the sample.

The germline V gene (reference sequence) supplies CDR1 LGHDT and CDR2 YNNKEL. The CDR3 measures 12 amino acids from cysteine to phenylalanine. Only the CDR3 part of the read is kept: 36 bases, read in frame from the first base. V is shortened by 6 bases, J by 8 bases, and the region joining them spans 10 bases. The source material was peripheral blood, sampled 28 days after the second AZD1222 dose. This receptor was taken from an adult who received the AZD1222 COVID-19 vaccine. The rearrangement joined TRBV3-1 (or the pseudogene TRBV3-2) to TRBJ1-4, with TRBD1 perhaps the D gene, on 6 matching bases. The nucleotide sequence is given as TGTGCCAGCAGTAAGGACAGCGAAAAACTGTTTTTT. This translates into CASSKDSEKLFF.